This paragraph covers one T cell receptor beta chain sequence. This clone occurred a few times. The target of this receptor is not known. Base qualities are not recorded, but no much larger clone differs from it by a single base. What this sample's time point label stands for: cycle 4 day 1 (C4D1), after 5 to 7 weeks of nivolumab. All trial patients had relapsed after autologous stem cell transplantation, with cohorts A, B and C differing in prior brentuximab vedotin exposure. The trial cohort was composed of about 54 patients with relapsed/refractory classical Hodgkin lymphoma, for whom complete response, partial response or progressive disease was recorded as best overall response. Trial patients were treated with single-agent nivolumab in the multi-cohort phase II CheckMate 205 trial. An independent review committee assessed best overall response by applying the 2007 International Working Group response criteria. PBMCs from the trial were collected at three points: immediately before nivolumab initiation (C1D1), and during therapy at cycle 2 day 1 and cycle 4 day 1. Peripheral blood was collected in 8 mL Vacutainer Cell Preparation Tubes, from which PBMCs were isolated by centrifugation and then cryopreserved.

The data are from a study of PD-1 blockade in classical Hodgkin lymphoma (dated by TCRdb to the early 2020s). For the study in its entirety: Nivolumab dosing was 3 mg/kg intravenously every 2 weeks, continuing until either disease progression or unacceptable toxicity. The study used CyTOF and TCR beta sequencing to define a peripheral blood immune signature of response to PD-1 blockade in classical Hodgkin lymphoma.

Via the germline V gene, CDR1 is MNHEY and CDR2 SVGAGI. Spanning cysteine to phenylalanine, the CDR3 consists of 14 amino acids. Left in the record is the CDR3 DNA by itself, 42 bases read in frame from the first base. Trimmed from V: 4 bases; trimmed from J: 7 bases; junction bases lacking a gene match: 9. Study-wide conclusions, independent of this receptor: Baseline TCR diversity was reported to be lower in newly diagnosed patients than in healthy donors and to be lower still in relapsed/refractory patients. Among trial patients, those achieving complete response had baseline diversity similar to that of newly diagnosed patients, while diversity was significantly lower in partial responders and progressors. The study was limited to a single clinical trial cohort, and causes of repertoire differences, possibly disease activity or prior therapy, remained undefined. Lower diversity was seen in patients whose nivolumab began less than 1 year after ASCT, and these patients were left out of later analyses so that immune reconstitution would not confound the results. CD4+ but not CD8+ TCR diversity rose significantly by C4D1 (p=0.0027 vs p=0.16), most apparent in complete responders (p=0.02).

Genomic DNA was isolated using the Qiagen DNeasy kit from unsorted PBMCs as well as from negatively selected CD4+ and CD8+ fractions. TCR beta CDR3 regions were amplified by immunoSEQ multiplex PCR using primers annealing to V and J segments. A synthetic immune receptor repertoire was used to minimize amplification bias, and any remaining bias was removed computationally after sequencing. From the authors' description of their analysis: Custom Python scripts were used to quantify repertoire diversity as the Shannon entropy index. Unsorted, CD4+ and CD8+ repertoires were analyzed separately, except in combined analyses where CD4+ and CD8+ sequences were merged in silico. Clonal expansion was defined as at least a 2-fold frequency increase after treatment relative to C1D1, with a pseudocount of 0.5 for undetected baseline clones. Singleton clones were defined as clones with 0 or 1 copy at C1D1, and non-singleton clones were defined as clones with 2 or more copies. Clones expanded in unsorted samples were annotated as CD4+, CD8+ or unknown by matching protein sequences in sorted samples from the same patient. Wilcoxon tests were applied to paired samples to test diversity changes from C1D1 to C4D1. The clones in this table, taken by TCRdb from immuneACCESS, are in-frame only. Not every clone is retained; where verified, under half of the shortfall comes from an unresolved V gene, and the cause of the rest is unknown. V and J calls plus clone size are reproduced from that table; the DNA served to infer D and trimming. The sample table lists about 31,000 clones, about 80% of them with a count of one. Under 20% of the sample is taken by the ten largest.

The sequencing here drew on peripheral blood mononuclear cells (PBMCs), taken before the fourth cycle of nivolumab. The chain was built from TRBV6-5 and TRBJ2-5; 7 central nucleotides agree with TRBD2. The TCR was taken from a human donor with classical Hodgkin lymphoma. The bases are TGTGCCAGCAGTTTCATTAGCGGGCAGGCGACCCAGTACTTC. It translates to CASSFISGQATQYF.